This T cell receptor (beta chain) was sequenced during a study of CD8+CD57+ T cells in acquired aplastic anemia. On the study more broadly: DNA from sorted CD4+ and CD8+ cells averaged roughly 3.4 ug. Researchers reported that healthy donors averaged roughly 10 million reads for CD4+ cells. Study observations and caveats: Patients and controls shared nearly 30 CD8+ CDR3 sequences, which appeared highly expressed in patients and within their immunodominant clones.

A word on this clonotype: What it recognizes is unknown.

TCR beta VDJ combinations and CDR3 sequences were profiled from genomic DNA. TCRdb re-called the reads with MiXCR, one entry per CDR3 protein. Of fewer than 150,000 distinct CDR3 sequences in the sample, 40% to 60% were seen once. Germline lookup yields CDR1 LGHNA and CDR2 YSLEER. There are 15 residues in the CDR3. V was pared by 0 bases and J by 7 bases, with 10 bases between. The sequenced sample consisted of sorted CD4+, CD8+, or CD8+CD57+ T cells (not recorded which) from PBMCs. The V and J genes are TRBV4-3 and TRBJ1-6; no clear D gene. This receptor was obtained from a human donor in good health, serving as a control. The CDR3, as DNA: TGCGCCAGCAGCCAAGATCTCGACGGCAATTCACCCCTCCACTTT. This encodes CASSQDLDGNSPLHF.